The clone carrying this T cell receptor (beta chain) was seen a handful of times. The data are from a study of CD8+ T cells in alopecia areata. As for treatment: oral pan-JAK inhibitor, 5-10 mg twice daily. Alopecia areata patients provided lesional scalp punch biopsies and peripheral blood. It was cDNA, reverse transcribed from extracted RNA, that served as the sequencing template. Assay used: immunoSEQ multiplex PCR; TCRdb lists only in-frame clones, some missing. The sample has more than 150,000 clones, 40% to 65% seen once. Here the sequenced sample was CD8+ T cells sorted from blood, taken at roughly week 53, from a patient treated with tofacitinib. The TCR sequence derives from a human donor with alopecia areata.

CDR3 loop: CSVRAGGVYGYTF. CDR3 nucleotide sequence: TGCAGCGTACGGGCAGGGGGCGTCTATGGCTACACCTTC. J is TRBJ1-2 and V is TRBV29-1; 8 nucleotides agree with TRBD1. The CDR3 totals 13 residues. Germline V gene data show CDR1 as SQVTM and CDR2 as ANQGSEA. V dropped 6 bases and J dropped 4; count of bases not matched to a gene: 7.